The 14 T cell receptor beta chains below were found in one sample sequenced in a study of blood T cell repertoires in COVID-19. Sequenced by immunoSEQ multiplex PCR; TCRdb stores in-frame clones only, minus some. The profile shows 140,000 to 150,000 clones, under 90% of them singletons. The sequenced material came from peripheral blood. These receptors were obtained from a human donor in a cohort sampled during active COVID-19.

The rearrangement uses TRBV5-4 and TRBJ2-3; D may be TRBD1 (5 bases). The germline V gene has CDR1 SGHNT and CDR2 YYREEE (reference sequence). CDR3 length: 14 residues. Trimming cost V 4 bases and J 0 bases, with 9 bases left between them. CDR3 residues: CASSDRRSTDTQYF. As DNA, the CDR3 is TGTGCCAGCAGCGACAGACGTAGCACAGATACGCAGTATTTT.

This chain joins TRBV12-5 and TRBJ2-5; D possibly corresponds to TRBD2 (6 bases). CDR1 and CDR2 (germline): LGHNT, FRNRAP. The ends were cut back, 1 base at V and 5 bases at J, with 20 bases in the middle. The CDR3 is made up of 17 amino acids. This CDR3 reads CASGLEAPRRGEETQYF. DNA for the CDR3: TGTGCTAGTGGTTTGGAAGCCCCTCGGCGGGGAGAGGAGACCCAGTACTTC.

The chain links TRBV2 to TRBJ1-5; D might be TRBD1 (5 bases). This CDR3 has 15 amino acids. V dropped 4 bases and J dropped 6 bases, with 16 bases sitting between them. Per the germline V gene, CDR1 is SNHLY and CDR2 is FYNNEI. CDR3 loop: CASSGDSLGGQPQHF. CDR3 bases: TGTGCCAGCAGTGGAGACAGCCTGGGAGGTCAGCCCCAGCATTTT.

The rearrangement joins TRBV12-3 or TRBV12-4 to TRBJ2-2; a weak D match, TRBD2 (5 bases). Trimming cost V 8 bases and J 3 bases, with 10 bases left between them. The CDR3 is made up of 13 amino acids. CDR3 protein: CASGEWDTGELFF. The DNA of the CDR3 is TGTGCCAGCGGGGAGTGGGACACCGGGGAGCTGTTTTTT.

CDR3: CASSSNTGAEAFF. CDR3 in DNA: TGTGCCAGCAGCTCCAATACAGGGGCGGAGGCTTTCTTT. V gene TRBV7-2 combines with J gene TRBJ1-1, with TRBD1 matching over 7 bases. The germline V gene has CDR1 SGHTA and CDR2 FQGNSA. V lost 4 bases to trimming and J lost 11 bases; unmatched junction nucleotides: 10. The CDR3 extends over 13 amino acids. The entire variable domain, with the rest obtained from reference TRBV7-2 and TRBJ1-1, is as follows: GAGVSQSPSNKVTEKGKDVELRCDPISGHTALYWYRQSLGQGLEFLIYFQGNSAPDKSGLPSDRFSAERTGGSVSTLTIQRTQQEDSAVYLCASSSNTGAEAFFGQGTRLTVV.

About this clone: Other DNA sequences of this sample code for an identical CDR3. The chain has TRBV24-1 and TRBJ2-5; D is ambiguous. The CDR3 has 13 amino acids. Germline CDR1 reads KGHDR; CDR2 reads SFDVKD. The CDR3 region has the DNA TGTGCTACGGCAAAGGCAGCGTCAGAGACCCAGTACTTC. It codes for CATAKAASETQYF.

The chain uses TRBV6-5 and TRBJ2-1, with 8 bases lining up with TRBD1. With 6 bases clipped from V and 7 bases from J, the junction kept 5 bases outside the gene matches. Germline V CDR1 and CDR2: MNHEY, SVGAGI. This CDR3 comprises 13 residues. CDR3 amino acids: CASSYDRGNEQFF. DNA of the CDR3: TGTGCCAGCAGCTACGACAGGGGAAATGAGCAGTTCTTC.

As concerns this clone: This sample also contains other DNA sequences that code for the same CDR3. This chain joins TRBV15 and TRBJ2-7; 8 bases align to TRBD2. There are 14 residues in the CDR3. V lost 0 bases to trimming and J lost 3 bases; unmatched junction nucleotides: 1. The V gene's germline CDR1 is LNHNV and CDR2 YYDKDF (reference sequence). CDR3 in DNA: TGTGCCACCAGCAGAGATCGGGGGGGCTACGAGCAGTACTTC. It is translated as CATSRDRGGYEQYF.

The gene calls are TRBV7-2 and TRBJ2-2; 11 bases agree with TRBD1. Looked up from germline, CDR1 is SGHTA and CDR2 is FQGNSA. J was trimmed by 7 bases and V by 4 bases; bases with no gene match: 8. The length of the CDR3 is 16 residues. The chain's CDR3 is CASSSWTGGASGELFF. The CDR3, as DNA: TGTGCCAGCAGCTCCTGGACAGGGGGCGCGAGCGGGGAGCTGTTTTTT.

The chain uses TRBV27 and TRBJ2-2; the match to TRBD2 covers 9 bases. CDR3 length equals 17 residues. Germline V CDR1 and CDR2: MNHEY, SMNVEV (reference sequence). V was pared by 2 bases and J by 5 bases, with 9 bases of the junction left unmatched. DNA for the CDR3: TGTGCCAGCAGTTTAGCCCTTAGCGGGAGAGGGACCGGGGAGCTGTTTTTT. It encodes CASSLALSGRGTGELFF.

CDR3 nucleotide sequence: TGTGCCAGCAGAAGAAGGAGACGTCAGTACTTC. Its protein product is CASRRRRRQYF. This rearrangement joins TRBV21-1 to TRBJ2-7; TRBD2 was called by the table and not checked on the DNA. TRBV21-1 is shown as a pseudogene. The CDR3 has 11 amino acids.

The chain has TRBV28 and TRBJ2-7, with a weak D call TRBD1 (5 bases). There are 15 residues in the CDR3. Germline V gene sequence: CDR1 MDHEN, CDR2 SYDVKM. The V and J ends lost 5 bases and 1 base respectively, with 15 bases between them. The CDR3 nucleotides read TGTGCCAGCAGTCCCCCCACAGGATTATCCTACGAGCAGTACTTC. Its protein product is CASSPPTGLSYEQYF. Variable domain in full (rest from reference TRBV28 and TRBJ2-7): DVKVTQSSRYLVKRTGEKVFLECVQDMDHENMFWYRQDPGLGLRLIYFSYDVKMKEKGDIPEGYSVSREKKERFSLILESASTNQTSMYLCASSPPTGLSYEQYFGPGTRLTVT.

This chain connects TRBV28 to TRBJ2-7; TRBD2 matches 8 bases. Germline values: CDR1 MDHEN, CDR2 SYDVKM. The CDR3 is made up of 18 amino acids. The V gene end was trimmed by 4 bases and the J gene end by 0 bases; junction bases not matched to a gene: 14. The CDR3 loop reads CASSSQAVAGTISYEQYF. CDR3 bases: TGTGCCAGCAGTTCCCAAGCGGTAGCGGGAACTATCTCCTACGAGCAGTACTTC.

V gene TRBV9 combines with J gene TRBJ2-7, with 7 nucleotides matching TRBD2. This CDR3 is 14 amino acids long. Germline CDR1 is SGDLS and CDR2 is YYNGEE. Losses at the gene ends were 0 bases for V and 1 base for J; bases not matched to a gene: 1. The CDR3 nucleotides are TGTGCCAGCAGCGTAGGGCGGGGGTCCTACGAGCAGTACTTC. Protein product: CASSVGRGSYEQYF.